This T cell receptor beta chain stems from a study of T cell repertoires in cytomegalovirus infection (dated by TCRdb to between 2018 and 2021). Background on the whole study: Recently identified HLA-C-restricted CMV epitopes, whose presentation resists viral immunomodulation, were targeted by peptide stimulations together with well-studied HLA-B-restricted epitopes. Because public TCR beta signatures pointed to carriage of CMV infection together with the matching HLA type, the HLA type of each donor mattered for the analysis.

As for this clonotype: Its cognate antigen has yet to be identified. There are no base qualities to consult, and no much larger clone falls within one base.

Sequencing instrument: Illumina HiSeq 1500. TCRdb reanalyzed the raw reads on its own, using fastp at Q25 for trimming and MiXCR for clone calling, and kept in-frame beta chains. Rows matching on CDR3 protein sequence are summarized as one entry with the most common DNA and genes. The sample has about 900,000 distinct CDR3 sequences on record, 31% of them singletons. The biggest ten clones account for about an eighth of the sample. The sample's treatment or condition label, in plain terms: in vitro stimulation with specific CMV peptide epitopes to enrich CMV-specific T cells. Points the paper makes about the study in general: The ex vivo response was dominated by HLA-C-restricted CMV-specific TCR beta clonotypes, and the single most frequent clonotype in two of eight donors was supplied by these HLA-C-restricted clonotypes. In both this cohort and an independent cohort of some 370 donors, the cumulative frequency of public TCR beta family members distinguished carriers of CMV infection plus the relevant HLA type.

This TCR came from a human donor in good health (CMV status not recorded). Some clones in this sample may be carry-over from other donors' samples. The starting material was cultured CD8+ T cells from PBMCs, obtained from culture after CMV antigen stimulation.

The CDR3 region has the sequence CASSPFAAEAFF. The sequenced DNA is TGTGCCAGCAGCCCATTCGCAGCTGAAGCTTTCTTT. This chain is built from TRBV7-9 and TRBJ1-1; no confident D gene assignment can be made. Spanning cysteine to phenylalanine, the CDR3 consists of 12 amino acids. Left in the record is the CDR3 DNA by itself, 36 bases read in frame from the first base. The trim is 5 bases for V and 6 bases for J, with a gap of 10 bases between the germline ends. The germline V gene (reference sequence) gives CDR1 as SEHNR and CDR2 as FQNEAQ. Full variable domain (CDR3 extended with the reference TRBV7-9 and TRBJ1-1 proteins): DTGVSQNPRHKITKRGQNVTFRCDPISEHNRLYWYRQTLGQGPEFLTYFQNEAQLEKSRLLSDRFSAERPKGSFSTLEIQRTEQGDSAMYLCASSPFAAEAFFGQGTRLTVV.